This entry lists 9 T cell receptor beta chains sequenced from one sample in a study of radiotherapy plus CTLA-4 blockade in lung cancer. Clones were read by immunoSEQ multiplex PCR, and TCRdb kept only the in-frame ones, dropping some. The sample has some 74,000 clones, 78% seen once. This material consisted of peripheral blood, taken from a patient treated with radiotherapy plus ipilimumab. These receptors all stem from a human donor with non-small cell lung cancer who had a complete response to radiotherapy plus ipilimumab.

The rearrangement joins TRBV11-2 to TRBJ2-2; 8 bases are a match to TRBD2. V gave up 4 bases and J gave up 7 bases; unmatched junction bases: 17. This CDR3 contains 18 residues. Germline assignment: CDR1 SGHAT and CDR2 FQNNGV. The CDR3 sequence: CASSSSFMGGRKSGELFF. The CDR3 nucleotides are TGTGCCAGCAGCTCGTCCTTTATGGGCGGGAGGAAGAGCGGGGAGCTGTTTTTT.

J is TRBJ2-5 and V is TRBV11-3; TRBD2 aligns across 12 bases. The J segment lost 0 bases and the V segment lost 5 bases, leaving 4 bases of the junction unmatched. The CDR3 spans 16 residues. Germline V gene lookup returns CDR1 SGHNT and CDR2 YENEEA. Here the CDR3 reads CASSPLAGGNQETQYF. Written as DNA, the CDR3 is TGTGCCAGCAGCCCGCTAGCGGGAGGGAACCAAGAGACCCAGTACTTC.

The chain combines TRBV6-5 with TRBJ2-7; perhaps TRBD1 as D (5 bases). The CDR3 consists of 13 residues. Trimming shortened V by 2 bases and J by 3 bases, and 8 bases separated the two germline ends. Looked up from germline, CDR1 is MNHEY and CDR2 is SVGAGI. The CDR3 is CASSYGADYEQYF. The CDR3 DNA is TGTGCCAGCAGTTACGGGGCGGACTACGAGCAGTACTTC.

This clone was seen a few times. The chain uses TRBV15 and TRBJ2-1; D may correspond to TRBD1 or TRBD2 (5 bases each). This CDR3 is built from 13 residues. Trimming stripped 4 bases from V and 8 bases from J, with 12 bases between. Germline V gives CDR1 LNHNV, CDR2 YYDKDF (reference sequence). The CDR3 DNA sequence: TGTGCCACCAGCATGGGACGAGCGGATGAGCAGTTCTTC. Protein product: CATSMGRADEQFF.

The chain combines TRBV12-5 with TRBJ2-5, with D possibly TRBD1 on 5 matching bases. Germline CDR1 and CDR2: LGHNT and FRNRAP. CDR3 size: 13 residues. V dropped 1 base and J dropped 3 bases, with 6 bases sitting between them. The CDR3 coding sequence is TGTGCTAGTGGTTTGGGACAGAAAGAGACCCAGTACTTC. This encodes CASGLGQKETQYF.

The rearrangement uses TRBV15 and TRBJ2-5; D gene unclear. CDR3 length: 15 amino acids. From germline, CDR1 is LNHNV and CDR2 YYDKDF (reference sequence). Between the trimmed V and J ends, which lost 0 bases and 1 base, there was a span of 9 bases. CDR3 coding DNA: TGTGCCACCAGCAGAGATTGGGGTAGCCAAGAGACCCAGTACTTC. Encoded protein: CATSRDWGSQETQYF.

Only one count was recorded for this clone. The rearrangement joins TRBV10-1 to TRBJ2-3, with TRBD1 matching 10 bases. The CDR3 has 15 residues. With 6 bases clipped from V and 6 bases from J, the junction kept 9 bases outside the gene matches. Germline lookup yields CDR1 WNHNN and CDR2 SYGVQD (reference sequence). CDR3 sequence: CASSPRTGGSDTQYF. DNA for the CDR3: TGCGCCAGCAGCCCTAGGACAGGGGGATCCGATACGCAGTATTTT.

The chain links TRBV30 to TRBJ1-1; D is uncertain. This CDR3 comprises 13 residues. The V end was cut by 2 bases, the J end by 4 bases, with 11 bases between. The germline V gene has CDR1 GTSNPN and CDR2 SVGIG (reference sequence). For the CDR3, the DNA is TGTGCCTGGAGTAGATGGTCGGGCACTGAAGCTTTCTTT. Amino acids: CAWSRWSGTEAFF.

The chain couples TRBV6-6 to TRBJ2-7, with D unclear. The CDR3 length is 13 residues. Trimming took 5 bases from V and 3 from J, leaving 11 bases between them. Germline-derived CDR1 and CDR2 are MNHNY and SVGAGI (reference sequence). For the CDR3, the DNA is TGTGCCAGCAGTCCTCAGGAGAACTACGAGCAGTACGTC. Protein product: CASSPQENYEQYV.